A single sample is the source of the 5 T cell receptor beta chains below, sequenced in a study of T cell responses to AZD1222 COVID-19 vaccine. Sequenced by immunoSEQ multiplex PCR; TCRdb stores in-frame clones only, minus some. The sample holds roughly 150,000 clones, 70% to 90% seen once. The sequences come from peripheral blood, collected on day 0 of AZD1222 vaccination. The source of these receptors is an adult in good health.

The chain recombines TRBV29-1 with TRBJ1-2; 7 nucleotides agree with TRBD1. The CDR3 length is 14 residues. Looked up from germline, CDR1 is SQVTM and CDR2 is ANQGSEA. With V trimmed by 4 bases and J by 0 bases, 5 bases remained unmatched. The CDR3 here is CSVGRTGANYGYTF. CDR3 DNA sequence: TGCAGCGTTGGCCGGACAGGAGCTAACTATGGCTACACCTTC.

This sequence joins TRBV6-5 and TRBJ1-2; D perhaps matches TRBD1 (5 bases). Germline assignment: CDR1 MNHEY and CDR2 SVGAGI. The germline V and J ends were trimmed by 0 bases and 0 bases, with 8 bases remaining between them. The CDR3 spans 15 residues. CDR3 nucleotides: TGTGCCAGCAGTTACTCGGGGACCACTAACTATGGCTACACCTTC. Its protein is CASSYSGTTNYGYTF.

V usage is TRBV5-4 and J usage is TRBJ1-4, with 9 bases matching TRBD1. The CDR3 spans 15 residues. Germline CDR1 reads SGHNT; CDR2 reads YYREEE (reference sequence). The J segment lost 8 bases and the V segment lost 4 bases, leaving 9 bases of the junction unmatched. CDR3 region: CASSRGQGLGEKLFF. CDR3 in DNA: TGTGCCAGCAGCCGTGGACAGGGGCTTGGGGAAAAACTGTTTTTT.

The chain has TRBV5-4 and TRBJ2-7, with 10 nucleotides matching TRBD2. The CDR3 loop spans 14 amino acids. The V segment lost 8 bases and the J segment 0 bases; nucleotides outside the gene matches: 5. Germline CDR1 SGHNT, CDR2 YYREEE (reference sequence). CDR3 coding DNA: TGTGCCAGTAGGACTAGCGGAAACTCCTACGAGCAGTACTTC. It encodes CASRTSGNSYEQYF.

The chain carries TRBV7-3 and TRBJ2-1, with 10 bases aligning to TRBD2. V was clipped by 5 bases and J by 6 bases; unmatched bases: 4. This CDR3 has 14 residues. Per germline, CDR1 SGHTA and CDR2 FQGTGA. CDR3 bases: TGTGCCAGCAGCCTACTAGCGGGGATCAATGAGCAGTTCTTC. Translated, it gives CASSLLAGINEQFF.